Listed below are T cell receptor beta chains from one sample, sequenced in a study of control samples from healthy donors and cancer patients. TCRdb's table, derived via immunoSEQ multiplex PCR, lists solely in-frame clones and lacks some. The table shows some 49,000 clones, with just over 85% occurring only once. Material: PBMCs. The receptor set was obtained from a woman between 45 and 60 years old with lung cancer. The CDR3 runs from the conserved cysteine through the conserved F or W. Each record gives: D gene, clone size, J gene, CDR3 length, V gene, CDR3 protein, CDR3 DNA. The D gene is left open where the match is weak. Size values are once, few and many counts, or a class for expanded clones, and some rows have none.

TRBD1 NA TRBJ2-5 13 TRBV3-1/TRBV3-2 CASSGRGLETQYF TGTGCCAGCAGCGGCAGGGGGCTAGAGACCCAGTACTTC
TRBD1 NA TRBJ1-5 17 TRBV7-9 CASSLAGDSRHNQPQHF TGTGCCAGCAGCTTAGCGGGGGACAGCAGGCACAATCAGCCCCAGCATTTT
TRBD1 NA TRBJ2-7 14 TRBV27 CASSQTGYRYEQYF TGTGCCAGCAGTCAGACAGGGTATCGGTACGAGCAGTACTTC
NA NA TRBJ1-1 12 TRBV28 CASSLWNTEAFF TGTGCCAGCAGTTTGTGGAACACTGAAGCTTTCTTT
NA NA TRBJ2-7 14 TRBV11-3 CASSRLGGEDEQYF TGTGCCAGCAGCCGACTGGGTGGCGAGGACGAGCAGTACTTC
NA NA TRBJ2-5 15 TRBV11-3 CASSLGVGRTETQYF TGTGCCAGCAGCTTAGGGGTAGGCAGGACAGAGACCCAGTACTTC
NA NA TRBJ1-2 13 TRBV6-5 CASSYSTELTPTF TGTGCCAGCAGTTACTCAACAGAGCTAACTCCAACCTTC
TRBD1 NA TRBJ2-2 15 TRBV24-1 CATSDPGQDTGELFF TGTGCCACCAGTGACCCGGGACAGGACACCGGGGAGCTGTTTTTT
NA NA TRBJ1-1 11 TRBV19 CASRVNREAFF TGTGCCAGTAGGGTTAACAGGGAAGCTTTCTTT
NA few TRBJ1-1 14 TRBV19 CASSMGTFYTEAFF TGTGCCAGTAGTATGGGTACCTTCTACACTGAAGCTTTCTTT
TRBD1 medium-sized TRBJ1-6 18 TRBV4-3 CASSQERQGRGRNSPLHF TGCGCCAGCAGCCAGGAGAGACAGGGGAGAGGACGAAATTCACCCCTCCACTTT
TRBD1 NA TRBJ1-1 16 TRBV9 CASSPTWTGRFSEAFF TGTGCCAGCAGCCCAACCTGGACAGGGAGATTCTCTGAAGCTTTCTTT